What follows describes a single TCR beta chain. As yet, its antigen is unknown. With 60 Vbeta and 13 Jbeta primers, the PCR was carried out. Clones were sequenced by immunoSEQ multiplex PCR, and TCRdb holds only the in-frame ones, with some missing. The data contain fewer than 150,000 clones, more than 80% of them singletons. This sample is part of a study of cytomegalovirus exposure and HLA in healthy donors. Study-wide results and caveats: Among TCR beta chains of equal frequency, HLA-associated ones were more clonally expanded in a later analysis.

Germline V gene sequence: CDR1 SQVTM, CDR2 ANQGSEA. The CDR3 length is 12 residues. V shed 4 bases and J shed 4 bases, with 8 bases lying between them. The chain is built from TRBV29-1 and TRBJ1-5; D is possibly TRBD1 (6 bases). The TCR sequence derives from a man between 40 and 49 years old in good health and CMV-seronegative. What was sequenced was PBMCs. CDR3 DNA: TGCAGCGTTGGGGACAATAATCAGCCCCAGCATTTT. It specifies CSVGDNNQPQHF.